The present entry profiles one T cell receptor (beta chain) with its context. Its antigen remains unknown. The sample belongs to a study of human T cells and chemical hapten exposure. Study results and caveats: TCRs at a frequency above 1 in 1000 stayed unchanged with DPC sensitization.

The sample's time point: pre-sensitization, week 0. Documented treatment: therapeutic diphenylcyclopropenone sensitization with weekly scalp DPC. Individual cDNA molecules each carried unique molecular identifiers attached by the library. TCRdb reprocessed the RACE reads via MiXCR and lists one record per CDR3 protein. Here the sample spans approximately 260,000 distinct CDR3 sequences, around 7% being singletons. Trimming removed 3 bases at V and 2 bases at J, with 14 bases between. The CDR3 runs 15 residues. CDR1 and CDR2 (germline): LNHDA, SQIVND (reference sequence). Specimen: whole blood, collected in connection with sensitization to the hapten diphenylcyclopropenone (DPC). The chain is built from TRBV19 and TRBJ2-7; maybe TRBD1 (6 bases). The clonotype was recovered from a young man with alopecia areata. Some clones in this sample may be carry-over from other donors' samples. The CDR3 reads CASSIETGPPYEQYF. Written as DNA, the CDR3 is TGTGCCAGTAGTATCGAGACAGGCCCGCCCTACGAGCAGTACTTC.